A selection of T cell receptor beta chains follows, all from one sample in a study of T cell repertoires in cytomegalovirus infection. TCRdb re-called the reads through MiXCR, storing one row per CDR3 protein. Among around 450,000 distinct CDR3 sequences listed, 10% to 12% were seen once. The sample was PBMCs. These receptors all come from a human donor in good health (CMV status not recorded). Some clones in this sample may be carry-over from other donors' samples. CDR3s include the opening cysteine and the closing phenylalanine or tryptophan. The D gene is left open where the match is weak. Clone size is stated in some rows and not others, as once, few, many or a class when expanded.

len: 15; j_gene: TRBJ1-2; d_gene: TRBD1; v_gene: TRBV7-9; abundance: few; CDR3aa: CASSDQVDRGLGYTF; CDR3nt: TGTGCCAGCAGCGACCAAGTTGACAGGGGGCTTGGCTACACCTTC
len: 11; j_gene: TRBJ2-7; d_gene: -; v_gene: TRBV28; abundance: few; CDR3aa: CASLTGREQYF; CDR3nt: TGTGCCAGCCTCACGGGTAGGGAGCAGTACTTC
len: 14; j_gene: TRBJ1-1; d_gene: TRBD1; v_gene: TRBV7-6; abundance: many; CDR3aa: CARGTGRSNTEAFF; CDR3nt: TGTGCCAGGGGGACAGGGCGATCGAACACTGAAGCTTTCTTT
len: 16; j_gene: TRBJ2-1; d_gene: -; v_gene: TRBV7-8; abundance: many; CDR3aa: CASSTATGNAYNEQFF; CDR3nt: TGTGCCAGCAGCACCGCAACAGGGAATGCCTACAATGAGCAGTTCTTC
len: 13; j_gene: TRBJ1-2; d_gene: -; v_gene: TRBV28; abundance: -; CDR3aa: CATHLGQGHGYTF; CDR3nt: TGTGCCACCCACCTTGGGCAGGGACATGGCTACACCTTC
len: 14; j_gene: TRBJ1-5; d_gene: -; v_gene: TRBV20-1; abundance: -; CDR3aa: CSAREGGSNQPQHF; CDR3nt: TGCAGTGCTAGAGAGGGGGGGTCGAATCAGCCCCAGCATTTT
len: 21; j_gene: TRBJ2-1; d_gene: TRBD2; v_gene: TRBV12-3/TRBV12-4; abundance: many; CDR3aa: CASSLSRPQGRVVREVNEQFF; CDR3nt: TGTGCCAGCAGTTTGAGCCGACCGCAGGGCCGGGTTGTGCGGGAGGTCAATGAGCAGTTCTTC
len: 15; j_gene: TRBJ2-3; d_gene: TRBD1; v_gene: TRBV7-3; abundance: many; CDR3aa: CASSPQGAIADTQYF; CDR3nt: TGTGCCAGCAGCCCCCAGGGGGCCATCGCAGATACGCAGTATTTT
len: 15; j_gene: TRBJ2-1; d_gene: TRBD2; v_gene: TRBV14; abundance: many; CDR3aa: CASSLTSGGVNEQFF; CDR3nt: TGTGCCAGCAGTCTGACTAGCGGGGGTGTAAATGAGCAGTTCTTC
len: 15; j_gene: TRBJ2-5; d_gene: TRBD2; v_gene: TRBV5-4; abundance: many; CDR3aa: CASSLGGGRGETQYF; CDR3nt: TGTGCCAGCAGCTTGGGGGGCGGGAGGGGGGAGACCCAGTACTTC
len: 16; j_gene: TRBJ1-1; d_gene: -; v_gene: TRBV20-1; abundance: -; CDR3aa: CSARDDRDTSNTEAFF; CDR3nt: TGCAGTGCTAGAGACGACCGGGACACTTCGAACACTGAAGCTTTCTTT
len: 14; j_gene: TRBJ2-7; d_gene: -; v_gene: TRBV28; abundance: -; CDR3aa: CASSFVGITYEQYF; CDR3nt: TGTGCCAGCAGTTTTGTCGGGATCACCTACGAGCAGTACTTC
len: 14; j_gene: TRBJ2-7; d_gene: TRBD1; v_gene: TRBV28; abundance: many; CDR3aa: CASIRQGYGYEQYF; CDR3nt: TGTGCCAGCATCCGACAGGGCTACGGCTACGAGCAGTACTTC
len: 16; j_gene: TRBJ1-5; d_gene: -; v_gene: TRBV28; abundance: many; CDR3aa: CASSLFGGNSNQPQHF; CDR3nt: TGTGCCAGCAGTTTATTTGGGGGGAATAGCAATCAGCCCCAGCATTTT
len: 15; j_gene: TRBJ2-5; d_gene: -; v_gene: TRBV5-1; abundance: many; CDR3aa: CASSLVGVGKETQYF; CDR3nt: TGCGCCAGCAGCTTGGTCGGGGTTGGGAAAGAGACCCAGTACTTC
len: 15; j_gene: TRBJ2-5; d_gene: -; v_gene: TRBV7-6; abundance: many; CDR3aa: CASSASGSRGETQYF; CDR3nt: TGTGCCAGCAGCGCCTCGGGCAGCCGGGGGGAGACCCAGTACTTC
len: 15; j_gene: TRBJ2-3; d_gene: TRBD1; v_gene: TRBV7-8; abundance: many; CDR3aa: CASSSLRQGADTQYF; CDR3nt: TGTGCCAGCAGCTCACTCCGACAGGGGGCAGATACGCAGTATTTT
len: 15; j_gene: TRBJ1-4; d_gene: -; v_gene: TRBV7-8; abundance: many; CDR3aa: CASSLDGGYNEKLFF; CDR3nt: TGTGCCAGCAGCTTAGACGGGGGTTATAATGAAAAACTGTTTTTT